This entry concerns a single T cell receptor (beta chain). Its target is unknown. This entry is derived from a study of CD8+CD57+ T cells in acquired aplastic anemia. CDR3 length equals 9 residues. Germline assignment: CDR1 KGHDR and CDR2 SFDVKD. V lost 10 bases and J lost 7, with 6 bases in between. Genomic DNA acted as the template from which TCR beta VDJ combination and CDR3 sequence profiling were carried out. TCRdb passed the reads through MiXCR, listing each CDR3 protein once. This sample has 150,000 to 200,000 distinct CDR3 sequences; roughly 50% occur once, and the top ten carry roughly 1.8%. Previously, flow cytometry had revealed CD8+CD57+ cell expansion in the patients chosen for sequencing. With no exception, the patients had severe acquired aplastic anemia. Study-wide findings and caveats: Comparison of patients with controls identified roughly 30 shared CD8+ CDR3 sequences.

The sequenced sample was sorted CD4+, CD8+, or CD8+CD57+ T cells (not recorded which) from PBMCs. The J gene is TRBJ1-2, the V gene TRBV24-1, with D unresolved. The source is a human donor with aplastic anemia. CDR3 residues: CATKGGYTF. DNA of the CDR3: TGTGCCACTAAGGGTGGCTACACCTTC.